This TCR beta chain was recorded in a study of shared T cell receptors in the human thymus. The CDR3 is 14 residues long. CDR1 and CDR2 (germline): MGHDK, SYGVNS. V lost 7 bases to trimming and J lost 2 bases, with 13 bases between them. Sequenced by immunoSEQ multiplex PCR; TCRdb stores in-frame clones only, minus some. In the table there are over 450,000 clones, 75% to 80% of which are singletons. These data are also associated with another study on human thymus T cells. That publication notes: Donation was from healthy Finnish infants who were having corrective surgery that addressed congenital heart defects. Resections were taken during corrective heart surgery, and the thymus tissue came from these.

The sequence came from a boy under two years old with a congenital heart defect. The chain recombines TRBV25-1 with TRBJ2-3; the D gene is possibly TRBD1 (6 bases). The material sequenced was thymocytes. Here the CDR3 reads CASKKQGYTDTQYF. DNA of the CDR3: TGTGCCAGCAAAAAACAGGGTTACACAGATACGCAGTATTTT. Full variable domain (rest looked up from reference TRBV25-1 and TRBJ2-3): EADIYQTPRYLVIGTGKKITLECSQTMGHDKMYWYQQDPGMELHLIHYSYGVNSTEKGDLSSESTVSRIRTEHFPLTLESARPSHTSQYLCASKKQGYTDTQYFGPGTRLTVL.